This TCR beta chain was sequenced during a study of metastatic and nonmetastatic thyroid tumors. Overall study: Across peripheral blood and tumor or nodule tissue samples taken from malignant and benign thyroid patients, the repertoires were compared with one another. Study-wide findings and caveats: Malignant tumors reportedly showed significantly higher TCR beta diversity than benign nodules in both blood and tumor.

Not a single patient had been given any form of treatment at any point before undergoing thyroid surgery. Notes on this clone: Antigen unknown.

CDR3 length: 16 amino acids. The germline V gene encodes CDR1 DFQATT and CDR2 SNEGSKA (reference sequence). The ends lost 6 bases at V and 0 bases at J; junction bases unmatched: 2. Source study methods: The study built a papillary thyroid cancer distant-metastasis classifier from CDR3 differences across clinicopathological groups. MiXCR reprocessed the PCR reads for TCRdb. The V and J calls and clone size are TCRdb's, not the authors'. The sample has about 38,000 clones, about 26% seen once. The clonotype originates from a male donor with papillary thyroid cancer or a benign thyroid nodule (not recorded which). Some clones in this sample may be carry-over from other donors' samples. The gene calls are TRBV20-1 and TRBJ2-6; TRBD2 agrees at 13 bases. Sequencing input: blood. The CDR3 coding sequence is TGCAGTGCGAGGACTAGCGGGGGCTCTGGGGCCAACGTCCTGACTTTC. Amino acid sequence: CSARTSGGSGANVLTF.